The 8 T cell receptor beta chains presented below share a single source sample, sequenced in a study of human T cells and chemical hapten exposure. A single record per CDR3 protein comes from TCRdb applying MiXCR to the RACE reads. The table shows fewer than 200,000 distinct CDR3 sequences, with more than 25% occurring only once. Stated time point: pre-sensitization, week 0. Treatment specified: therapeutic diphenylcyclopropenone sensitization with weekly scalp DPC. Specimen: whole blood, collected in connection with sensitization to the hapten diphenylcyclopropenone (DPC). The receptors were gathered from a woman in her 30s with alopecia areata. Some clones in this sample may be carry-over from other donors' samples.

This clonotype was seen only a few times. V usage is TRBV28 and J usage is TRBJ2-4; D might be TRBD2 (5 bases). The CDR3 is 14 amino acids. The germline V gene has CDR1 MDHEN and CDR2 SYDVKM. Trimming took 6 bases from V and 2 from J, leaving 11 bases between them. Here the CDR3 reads CASSVGVTKNIQYF. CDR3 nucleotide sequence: TGTGCCAGCAGCGTGGGAGTCACCAAAAACATTCAGTACTTC.

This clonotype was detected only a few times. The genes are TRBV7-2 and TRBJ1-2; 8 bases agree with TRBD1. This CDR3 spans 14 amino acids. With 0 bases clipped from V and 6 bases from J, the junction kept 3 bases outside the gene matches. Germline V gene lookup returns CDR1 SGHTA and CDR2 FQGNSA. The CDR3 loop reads CASSLAAGGDGYTF. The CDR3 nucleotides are TGTGCCAGCAGCTTAGCAGCAGGGGGCGATGGCTACACCTTC. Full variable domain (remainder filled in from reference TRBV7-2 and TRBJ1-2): GAGVSQSPSNKVTEKGKDVELRCDPISGHTALYWYRQSLGQGLEFLIYFQGNSAPDKSGLPSDRFSAERTGGSVSTLTIQRTQQEDSAVYLCASSLAAGGDGYTFGSGTRLTVV.

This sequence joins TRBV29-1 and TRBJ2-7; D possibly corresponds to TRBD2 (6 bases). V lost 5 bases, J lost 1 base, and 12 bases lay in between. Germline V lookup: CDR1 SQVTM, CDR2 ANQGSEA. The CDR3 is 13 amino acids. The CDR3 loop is CSVLPGRSYEQYF. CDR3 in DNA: TGCAGCGTTCTACCGGGGAGGTCCTACGAGCAGTACTTC.

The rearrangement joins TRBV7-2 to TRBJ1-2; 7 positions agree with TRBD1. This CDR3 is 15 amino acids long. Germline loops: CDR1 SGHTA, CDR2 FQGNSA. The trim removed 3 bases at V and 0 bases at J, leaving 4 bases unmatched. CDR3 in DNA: TGTGCCAGCAGCTTTACGCAGGGGGCTAACTATGGCTACACCTTC. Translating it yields CASSFTQGANYGYTF.

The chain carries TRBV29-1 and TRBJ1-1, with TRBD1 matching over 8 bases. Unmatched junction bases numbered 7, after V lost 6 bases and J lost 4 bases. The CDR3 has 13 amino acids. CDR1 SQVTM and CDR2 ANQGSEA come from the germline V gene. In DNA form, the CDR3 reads TGCAGCGTGGGCGACAGGGGAGGCACTGAAGCTTTCTTT. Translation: CSVGDRGGTEAFF.

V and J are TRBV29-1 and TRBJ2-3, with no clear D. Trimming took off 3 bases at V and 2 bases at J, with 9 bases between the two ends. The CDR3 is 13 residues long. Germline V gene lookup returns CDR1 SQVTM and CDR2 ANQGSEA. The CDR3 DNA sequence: TGCAGCGTTGAGGCAGACACCACAGATACGCAGTATTTT. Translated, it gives CSVEADTTDTQYF.

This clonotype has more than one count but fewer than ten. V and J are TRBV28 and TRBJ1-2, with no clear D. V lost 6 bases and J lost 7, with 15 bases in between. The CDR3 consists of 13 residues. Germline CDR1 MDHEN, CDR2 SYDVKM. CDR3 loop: CASSTRRYGGYTF. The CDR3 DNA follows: TGTGCCAGCAGCACAAGACGGTATGGTGGCTACACCTTC.

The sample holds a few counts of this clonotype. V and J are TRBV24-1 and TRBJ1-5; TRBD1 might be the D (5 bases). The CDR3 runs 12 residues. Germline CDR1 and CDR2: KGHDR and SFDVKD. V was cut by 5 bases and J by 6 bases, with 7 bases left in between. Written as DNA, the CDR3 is TGTGCCACCAGTGGTGGGACTCAGCCCCAGCATTTT. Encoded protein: CATSGGTQPQHF.